Each of the 25 T cell receptor beta chains below was sequenced from the same sample in a study of blood T cell repertoires in COVID-19 (dated by TCRdb to about 2020). Preparation of the library involved the immunoSEQ multiplex PCR assay. TCRdb took over this immuneACCESS table, retaining in-frame rearrangements with V and J assigned. Such tables are incomplete; in checked studies, under half of the missing clones stem from an unresolved V gene, and the remainder is unexplained. The table for this sample lists fewer than 350,000 clones; about 85% of them were counted only once. The top ten clones comprise approximately 1.9% of the sample. Sequencing input: PBMCs or T cells enriched from blood (not recorded which). Receptors were obtained from a woman aged 30 to 39 who had been exposed to COVID-19.

The chain has TRBV2 and TRBJ2-3; 7 bases agree with TRBD1. V was clipped by 5 bases and J by 10 bases; unmatched bases: 12. Per germline, CDR1 SNHLY and CDR2 FYNNEI. This CDR3 contains 14 residues. The CDR3 spells CASSSGTANHPQYF. For the CDR3, the DNA is TGTGCCAGCAGTTCCGGGACAGCAAATCATCCGCAGTATTTT. Supplemented by reference TRBV2 and TRBJ2-3, the full variable domain reads EPEVTQTPSHQVTQMGQEVILRCVPISNHLYFYWYRQILGQKVEFLVSFYNNEISEKSEIFDDQFSVERPDGSNFTLKIRSTKLEDSAMYFCASSSGTANHPQYFGPGTRLTVL.

J is TRBJ2-1 and V is TRBV7-9; D possibly corresponds to TRBD2 (5 bases). Germline values: CDR1 SEHNR, CDR2 FQNEAQ (reference sequence). Trimming removed 0 bases at V and 9 bases at J, with 9 bases between. The CDR3 totals 13 residues. The CDR3: CASSLATRIEQFF. For the CDR3, the DNA is TGTGCCAGCAGCTTAGCTACTAGAATTGAGCAGTTCTTC.

The chain carries TRBV5-4 and TRBJ1-4; 7 bases line up with TRBD1. The trim removed 4 bases at V and 5 bases at J, leaving 8 bases unmatched. From germline, CDR1 is SGHNT and CDR2 YYREEE (reference sequence). This CDR3 has 15 residues. DNA for the CDR3: TGTGCCAGCAGCCCATGGACAGGAGAAAATGAAAAACTGTTTTTT. It encodes CASSPWTGENEKLFF. Looking up the rest from reference TRBV5-4 and TRBJ1-4 gives the full variable domain: ETGVTQSPTHLIKTRGQQVTLRCSSQSGHNTVSWYQQALGQGPQFIFQYYREEENGRGNFPPRFSGLQFPNYSSELNVNALELDDSALYLCASSPWTGENEKLFFGSGTQLSVL.

V is TRBV19 and J is TRBJ2-3; TRBD1 matches 11 bases. V was clipped by 3 bases and J by 3 bases; unmatched bases: 2. The CDR3 sequence is 15 residues long. The germline gives CDR1 LNHDA, CDR2 SQIVND (reference sequence). CDR3 DNA sequence: TGTGCCAGTAGTATCGGACAGGGGGCAACAGATACGCAGTATTTT. As protein: CASSIGQGATDTQYF.

The sample holds a few counts of this clone. The genes are TRBV19 and TRBJ2-1; D remains ambiguous. Trimming pared 7 bases from V and 3 bases from J, leaving 16 bases between. The CDR3 totals 15 residues. Germline CDR1 is LNHDA and CDR2 is SQIVND (reference sequence). CDR3 region: CASTPSPLNYNEQFF. The DNA for the CDR3 is TGTGCCAGTACTCCCTCCCCACTAAACTACAATGAGCAGTTCTTC.

The rearrangement joins TRBV27 to TRBJ1-5; TRBD1 matches at 11 bases. J lost 0 bases, V lost 5 bases, and 6 bases had no gene match. The CDR3 loop spans 17 amino acids. CDR1 is MNHEY and CDR2 is SMNVEV in the germline V gene (reference sequence). The CDR3 here is CASSGGTGGRSNQPQHF. As DNA, the CDR3 is TGTGCCAGCAGTGGGGGGACAGGGGGACGTAGCAATCAGCCCCAGCATTTT.

This chain links TRBV24-1 with TRBJ1-5; 8 bases match TRBD1. Trimming cost V 4 bases and J 3 bases; bases outside gene matches: 7. This CDR3 spans 16 amino acids. CDR1 is KGHDR, CDR2 SFDVKD, per germline. CDR3 nucleotide sequence: TGTGCCACCAGTGACCCTTCCAGGGGGCTCAATCAGCCCCAGCATTTT. This codes for CATSDPSRGLNQPQHF.

The sample holds one count of this clone. This chain connects TRBV28 to TRBJ1-5, with D perhaps TRBD1 (6 bases). With 7 bases removed from V and 4 bases from J, the gap between germline ends came to 14 bases. CDR3 length: 14 residues. The germline gives CDR1 MDHEN, CDR2 SYDVKM. The CDR3 DNA is TGTGCCAGCAAAGAGGGGGTGGCTAATCAGCCCCAGCATTTT. Protein product: CASKEGVANQPQHF.

This chain joins TRBV20-1 and TRBJ1-2, with D perhaps TRBD1 (5 bases). Germline assignment: CDR1 DFQATT and CDR2 SNEGSKA (reference sequence). The germline V and J ends were trimmed by 3 bases and 2 bases, with 13 bases remaining between them. The CDR3 has 14 residues. CDR3 residues: CSASPGDVNYGYTF. CDR3 coding DNA: TGCAGTGCTAGTCCGGGGGATGTGAACTATGGCTACACCTTC.

The chain is built from TRBV11-2 and TRBJ2-7; 11 bases are shared with TRBD1. V gave up 1 base and J gave up 3 bases; unmatched junction bases: 5. In germline, CDR1 is SGHAT, CDR2 FQNNGV. This CDR3 is 16 amino acids long. The CDR3 here is CASSLVGGTGGYEQYF. The CDR3 nucleotides read TGTGCCAGCAGCTTAGTGGGTGGGACAGGGGGCTACGAGCAGTACTTC.

The chain is built from TRBV9 and TRBJ1-2; D uncertain. The V gene's germline CDR1 is SGDLS and CDR2 YYNGEE. Deletions cut 4 bases from V and 2 bases from J, with 15 bases between. The CDR3 is 15 amino acids. The DNA of the CDR3 is TGTGCCAGCAGCCCCAGACAACCCCACAACTATGGCTACACCTTC. It codes for CASSPRQPHNYGYTF.

As DNA, the CDR3 is TGTGCCAGTTCCCCTGACAGTACGCAGTATTTT. Its protein is CASSPDSTQYF. The chain joins TRBV7-2 to TRBJ2-3, with D perhaps matching TRBD1 (5 bases). The V gene lost 9 bases and the J gene lost 8 bases, with 12 bases spanning the gap. The CDR3 covers 11 residues. Germline-derived CDR1 and CDR2 are SGHTA and FQGNSA.

The chain is built from TRBV28 and TRBJ2-1; 8 bases match TRBD2. J gave up 1 base and V 6 bases, and 2 bases lay outside the gene matches. This CDR3 is built from 14 residues. From germline, CDR1 is MDHEN and CDR2 SYDVKM. The CDR3 sequence is CASRRGGSYNEQFF. For the CDR3, the DNA is TGTGCCAGCAGGCGCGGGGGGTCCTACAATGAGCAGTTCTTC.

This clone was observed a single time. The chain employs TRBV28 and TRBJ2-1, with 7 positions matching TRBD2. The junction had 11 bases not matched to a gene; V was cut back by 8 bases and J by 1 base. Germline CDR1 and CDR2: MDHEN and SYDVKM. The CDR3 is made up of 16 amino acids. The CDR3 DNA sequence: TGTGCCAGCTCCCGAATTGGGGGGGGTTCCTACAATGAGCAGTTCTTC. Its protein product is CASSRIGGGSYNEQFF.

V usage is TRBV5-4 and J usage is TRBJ2-1; 7 bases map to TRBD2. The CDR3 has 16 amino acids. The V gene's germline CDR1 is SGHNT and CDR2 YYREEE (reference sequence). J lost 0 bases, V lost 4 bases, and 7 bases had no gene match. The CDR3 region is CASSLPASGSYNEQFF. The CDR3 nucleotides read TGTGCCAGCAGCCTTCCAGCTAGCGGCTCCTACAATGAGCAGTTCTTC.

The chain combines TRBV9 with TRBJ2-1; 8 bases agree with TRBD2. The CDR3 contains 15 residues. Germline values: CDR1 SGDLS, CDR2 YYNGEE. J lost 9 bases, V lost 0 bases, and 8 bases had no gene match. This CDR3 reads CASSVVGGRSGEQFF. DNA of the CDR3: TGTGCCAGCAGCGTAGTCGGCGGGAGGTCGGGTGAGCAGTTCTTC.

This clone occurred once. The chain combines TRBV4-3 with TRBJ1-2, with 7 bases matching TRBD1. The CDR3 loop spans 14 amino acids. The germline V gene has CDR1 LGHNA and CDR2 YSLEER. The J segment lost 6 bases and the V segment lost 4 bases, leaving 8 bases of the junction unmatched. The CDR3 loop reads CASSPTGVGDGYTF. The CDR3 DNA follows: TGCGCCAGCAGCCCAACAGGGGTTGGAGATGGCTACACCTTC.

The chain carries TRBV10-3 and TRBJ1-2; TRBD1 might be the D (6 bases). Germline CDR1 reads ENHRY; CDR2 reads SYGVKD. The V and J ends lost 0 bases and 4 bases respectively, with 12 bases between them. This CDR3 region has 15 residues. The CDR3 coding sequence is TGTGCCATCAGTGAGTCCACGACAGGCACCTATGGCTACACCTTC. Translation: CAISESTTGTYGYTF.

The chain has TRBV24-1 and TRBJ2-7; the match to TRBD1 covers 11 bases. The CDR3 length is 13 residues. Germline CDR1 KGHDR, CDR2 SFDVKD. Trimming removed 10 bases from V and 2 bases from J; junction bases left unmatched: 3. CDR3 in amino acids: CATGQGATYEQYF. For the CDR3, the DNA is TGTGCCACAGGACAGGGGGCGACCTACGAGCAGTACTTC.

The gene calls are TRBV15 and TRBJ1-5; D unresolved. V lost 1 base, J lost 5 bases, and 6 bases lay in between. The V gene's germline CDR1 is LNHNV and CDR2 YYDKDF (reference sequence). The CDR3 consists of 13 residues. The chain's CDR3 is CATSRGRDQPQHF. CDR3 coding DNA: TGTGCCACCAGCAGAGGGAGGGATCAGCCCCAGCATTTT. Full variable domain (rest looked up from reference TRBV15 and TRBJ1-5): DAMVIQNPRYQVTQFGKPVTLSCSQTLNHNVMYWYQQKSSQAPKLLFHYYDKDFNNEADTPDNFQSRRPNTSFCFLDIRSPGLGDTAMYLCATSRGRDQPQHFGDGTRLSIL.

To note about this clone: The sample carries other DNA sequences with the same CDR3. The chain uses TRBV4-2 and TRBJ2-1; 7 positions match TRBD2. Looked up from germline, CDR1 is LGHNA and CDR2 is YNFKEQ. J lost 3 bases, V lost 5 bases, and 1 base had no gene match. The CDR3 loop spans 13 amino acids. Here the CDR3 reads CASSASGYNEQFF. CDR3 sequence (DNA): TGTGCCAGCAGCGCTAGCGGCTACAATGAGCAGTTCTTC.

The chain links TRBV28 to TRBJ1-2; D call uncertain. The length of the CDR3 is 12 residues. V shed 6 bases and J shed 5 bases, with 10 bases lying between them. From germline, CDR1 is MDHEN and CDR2 SYDVKM. CDR3 residues: CASSLSVYGYTF. CDR3 nucleotides: TGTGCCAGCAGCCTTTCGGTATATGGCTACACCTTC.

V and J are TRBV19 and TRBJ2-7, with D perhaps matching TRBD2 (5 bases). The CDR3 is 15 amino acids. The ends were cut back, 5 bases at V and 3 bases at J, with 17 bases in the middle. CDR1 is LNHDA and CDR2 is SQIVND in the germline V gene (reference sequence). The CDR3 loop is CASSSPGKVNYEQYF. The CDR3, as DNA: TGTGCCAGTAGTTCGCCGGGGAAAGTAAACTACGAGCAGTACTTC.

V and J are TRBV30 and TRBJ2-5; 8 bases align to TRBD2. With 3 bases clipped from V and 3 bases from J, the junction kept 6 bases outside the gene matches. This CDR3 is 14 amino acids long. The germline V gene encodes CDR1 GTSNPN and CDR2 SVGIG (reference sequence). The CDR3 DNA follows: TGTGCCTGGAGGCGACTAGCGCTAGAAGAGACCCAGTACTTC. As protein: CAWRRLALEETQYF.

The chain couples TRBV19 to TRBJ2-3; 8 bases match TRBD1. V lost 3 bases and J lost 0; bases outside the gene matches: 5. Germline V gives CDR1 LNHDA, CDR2 SQIVND (reference sequence). CDR3 size: 16 residues. The CDR3 sequence: CASSMKQGVSTDTQYF. The CDR3 coding sequence is TGTGCCAGTAGTATGAAACAGGGGGTTAGCACAGATACGCAGTATTTT.